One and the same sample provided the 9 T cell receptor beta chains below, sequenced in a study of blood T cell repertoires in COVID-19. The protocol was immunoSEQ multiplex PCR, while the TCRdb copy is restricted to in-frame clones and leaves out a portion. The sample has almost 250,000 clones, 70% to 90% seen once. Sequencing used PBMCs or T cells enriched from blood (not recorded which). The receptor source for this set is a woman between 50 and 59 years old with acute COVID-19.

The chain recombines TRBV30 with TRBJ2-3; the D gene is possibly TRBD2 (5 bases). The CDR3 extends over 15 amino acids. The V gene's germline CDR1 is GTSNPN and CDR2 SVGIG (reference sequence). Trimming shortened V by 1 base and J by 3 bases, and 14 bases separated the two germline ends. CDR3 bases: TGTGCCTGGAGTGGGACTGCCCCTGGGACAGATACGCAGTATTTT. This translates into CAWSGTAPGTDTQYF.

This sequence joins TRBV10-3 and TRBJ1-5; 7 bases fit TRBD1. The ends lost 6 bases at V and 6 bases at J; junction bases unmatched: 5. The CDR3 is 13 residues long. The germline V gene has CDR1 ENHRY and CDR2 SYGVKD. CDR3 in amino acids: CAISDREGQPQHF. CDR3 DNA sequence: TGTGCCATCAGCGACAGGGAAGGTCAGCCCCAGCATTTT.

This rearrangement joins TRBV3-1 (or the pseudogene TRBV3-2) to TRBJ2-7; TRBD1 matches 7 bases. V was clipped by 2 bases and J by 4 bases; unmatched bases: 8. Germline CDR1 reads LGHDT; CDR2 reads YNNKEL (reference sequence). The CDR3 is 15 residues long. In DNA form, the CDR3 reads TGTGCCAGCAGCCAACTACGGGACAGACCGTACGAGCAGTACTTC. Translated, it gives CASSQLRDRPYEQYF.

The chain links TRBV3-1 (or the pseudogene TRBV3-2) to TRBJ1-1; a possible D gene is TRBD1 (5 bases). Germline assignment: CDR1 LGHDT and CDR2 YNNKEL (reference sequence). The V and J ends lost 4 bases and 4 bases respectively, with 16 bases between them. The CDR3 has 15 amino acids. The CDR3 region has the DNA TGTGCCAGCAGCCCTCGACAGAGCCAGGGCACTGAAGCTTTCTTT. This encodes CASSPRQSQGTEAFF.

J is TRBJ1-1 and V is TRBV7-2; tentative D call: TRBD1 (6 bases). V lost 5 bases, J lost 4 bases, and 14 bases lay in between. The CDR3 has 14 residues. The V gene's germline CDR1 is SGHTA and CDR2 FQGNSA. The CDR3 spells CASSLYRESTEAFF. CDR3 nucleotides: TGTGCCAGCAGCCTTTACAGGGAGTCCACTGAAGCTTTCTTT.

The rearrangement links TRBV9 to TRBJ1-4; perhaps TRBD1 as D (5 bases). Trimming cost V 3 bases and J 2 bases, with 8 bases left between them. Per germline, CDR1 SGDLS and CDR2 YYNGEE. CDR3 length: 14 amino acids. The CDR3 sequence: CASSEGRTNEKLFF. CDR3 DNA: TGTGCCAGCAGCGAGGGGCGGACTAATGAAAAACTGTTTTTT. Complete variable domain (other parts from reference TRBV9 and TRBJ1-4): DSGVTQTPKHLITATGQRVTLRCSPRSGDLSVYWYQQSLDQGLQFLIQYYNGEERAKGNILERFSAQQFPDLHSELNLSSLELGDSALYFCASSEGRTNEKLFFGSGTQLSVL.

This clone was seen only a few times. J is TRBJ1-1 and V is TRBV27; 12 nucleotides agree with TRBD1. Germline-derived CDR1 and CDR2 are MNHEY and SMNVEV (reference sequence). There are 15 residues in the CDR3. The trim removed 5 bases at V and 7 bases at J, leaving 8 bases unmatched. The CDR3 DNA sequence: TGTGCCAGCAGTGTGCGCCGGGACAGGGGGCTTGAAGCTTTCTTT. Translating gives CASSVRRDRGLEAFF.

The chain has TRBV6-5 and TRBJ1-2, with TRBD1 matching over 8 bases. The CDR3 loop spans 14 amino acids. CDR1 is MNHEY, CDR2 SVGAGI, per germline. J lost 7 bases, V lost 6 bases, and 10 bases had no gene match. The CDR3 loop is CASRGTGEKGGYTF. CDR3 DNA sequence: TGTGCCAGCAGAGGGACAGGAGAGAAGGGTGGCTACACCTTC.

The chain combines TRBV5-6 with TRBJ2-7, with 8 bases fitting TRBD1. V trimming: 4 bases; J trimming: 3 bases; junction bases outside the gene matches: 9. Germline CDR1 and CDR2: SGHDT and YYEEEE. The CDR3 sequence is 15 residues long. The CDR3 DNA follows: TGTGCCAGCAGCGCTACCGGGACAGGCCTCTACGAGCAGTACTTC. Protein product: CASSATGTGLYEQYF.